Reported below is one TCR beta chain. This sample stems from a study of blood T cell repertoires in COVID-19. Across the whole study: The cDNA or gDNA used as material had been derived from T cells, B-cell-depleted T cells, or PBMCs.

Only in-frame clones appear in the TCRdb table, and some are missing; sequencing was by immunoSEQ multiplex PCR. The data contain 150,000 to 200,000 clones, over 75% of them singletons. Trimming at V came to 2 bases and at J to 7 bases, leaving 5 bases not matched to a gene. Looked up from germline, CDR1 is MNHEY and CDR2 is SMNVEV (reference sequence). This CDR3 is built from 14 residues. The rearrangement links TRBV27 to TRBJ1-2; TRBD1 aligns across 9 bases. This receptor was taken from a man in his forties with active or convalescent COVID-19. Sequencing used peripheral blood. DNA of the CDR3: TGTGCCAGCAGTTTAATCACAGGGGGCAGTGGCTACACCTTC. It specifies CASSLITGGSGYTF.